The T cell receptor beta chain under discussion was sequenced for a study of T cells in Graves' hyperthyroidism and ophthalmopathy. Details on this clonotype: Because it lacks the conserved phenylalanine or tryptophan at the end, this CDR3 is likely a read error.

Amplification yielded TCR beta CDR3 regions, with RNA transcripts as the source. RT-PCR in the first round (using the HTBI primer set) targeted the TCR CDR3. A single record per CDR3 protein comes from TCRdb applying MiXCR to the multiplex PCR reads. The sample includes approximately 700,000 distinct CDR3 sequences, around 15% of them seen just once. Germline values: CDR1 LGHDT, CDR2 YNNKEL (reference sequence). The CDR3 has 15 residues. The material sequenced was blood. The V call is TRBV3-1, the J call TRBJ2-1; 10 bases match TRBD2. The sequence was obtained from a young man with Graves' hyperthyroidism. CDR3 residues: CAGSQALAGEGEQFL. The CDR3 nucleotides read TGTGCCGGCAGCCAAGCCCTAGCGGGAGAGGGTGAGCAGTTCCTC.